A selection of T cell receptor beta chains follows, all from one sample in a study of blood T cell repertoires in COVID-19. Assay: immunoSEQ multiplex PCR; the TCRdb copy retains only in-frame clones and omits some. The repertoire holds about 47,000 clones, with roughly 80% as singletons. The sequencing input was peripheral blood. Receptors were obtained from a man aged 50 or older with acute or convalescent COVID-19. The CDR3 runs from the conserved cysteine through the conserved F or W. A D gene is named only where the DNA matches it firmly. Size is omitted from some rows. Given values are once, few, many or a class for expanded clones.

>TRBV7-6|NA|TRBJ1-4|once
TGTGCCAGCCAAAAGAGCGGGGGAACAACTAATGAAAAACTGTTTTTT
CASQKSGGTTNEKLFF
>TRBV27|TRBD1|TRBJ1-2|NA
TGTGCCAGCAGTAAATTCAACAGGGGCGGCTACACCTTC
CASSKFNRGGYTF
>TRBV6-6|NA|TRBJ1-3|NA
TGTGCCAGCACGGGAAGCGGAAACACCATATATTTT
CASTGSGNTIYF
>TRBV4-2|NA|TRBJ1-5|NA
TGTGCCAGCAGCCAAACTCGGAGTCAGCCCCAGCATTTT
CASSQTRSQPQHF
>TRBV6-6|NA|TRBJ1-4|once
TGTGCCAGCAGGGACAGCAATGAAAAACTGTTTTTT
CASRDSNEKLFF
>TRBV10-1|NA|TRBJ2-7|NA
TGCGCCAGCAGTGAGTCTCCTCCCAGGGAGCAGTACTTC
CASSESPPREQYF
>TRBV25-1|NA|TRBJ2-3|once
TGTGCCAGCTCCCGGAGCGGGAGCACAGATACGCAGTATTTT
CASSRSGSTDTQYF
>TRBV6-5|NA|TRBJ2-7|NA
TGTGCCACCCGGGGAGGAGGGTACGAGCAGTACTTC
CATRGGGYEQYF
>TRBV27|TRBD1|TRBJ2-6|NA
TGTGCCAGCATCCGGAGGACAGGGGTGTTAAAGGGGGCCAACGTCCTGACTTTC
CASIRRTGVLKGANVLTF
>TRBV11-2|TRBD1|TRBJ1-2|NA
TGTGCCAGCAGCTACGCCGGGACAGACTATGGCTACACCTTC
CASSYAGTDYGYTF
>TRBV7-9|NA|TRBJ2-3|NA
TGTGCCAGCAGCTTAGAGGGGTTTAGCACAGATACGCAGTATTTT
CASSLEGFSTDTQYF
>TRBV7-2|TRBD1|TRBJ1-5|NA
TGTGCCAGCAGCTTAGCAACAGGGGGTTACGGTCAGCCCCAGCATTTT
CASSLATGGYGQPQHF
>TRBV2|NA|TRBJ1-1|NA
TGTGCCAGCAGTCGGACAGCTAAAATGATGAACACTGAAGCTTTCTTT
CASSRTAKMMNTEAFF
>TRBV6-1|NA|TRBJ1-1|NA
TGTGCCAGCAGTGAAATTCGGGGGGAAGCTTTCTTT
CASSEIRGEAFF
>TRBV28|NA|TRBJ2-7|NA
TGTGCCAGCAATCCATATGGAACAGGCTCCTACGAGCAGTACTTC
CASNPYGTGSYEQYF
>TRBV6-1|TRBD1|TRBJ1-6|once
TGTGCCAGCAGTCCTCGGACAGGGGATCGTTCACCCCTCCACTTT
CASSPRTGDRSPLHF
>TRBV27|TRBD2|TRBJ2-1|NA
TGTGCCAGCAGTCCCCAGCGGGGGGGCCTCAATGAGCAGTTCTTC
CASSPQRGGLNEQFF
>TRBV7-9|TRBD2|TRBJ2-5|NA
TGTGCCAGCAGCTTACTAGCGGGGGGGCCGGAGACCCAGTACTTC
CASSLLAGGPETQYF
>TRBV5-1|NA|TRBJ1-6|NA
TGCGCCAGCAGGCAGATTCAGGGACAATCACCCCTCCACTTT
CASRQIQGQSPLHF
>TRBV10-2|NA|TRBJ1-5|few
TGCGCCAGCAAGGGGGTAAATCAGCCCCAGCATTTT
CASKGVNQPQHF
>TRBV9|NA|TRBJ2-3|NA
TGTGCCAGCAGCGTAGCGGGGGGCTGGACAGATACGCAGTATTTT
CASSVAGGWTDTQYF
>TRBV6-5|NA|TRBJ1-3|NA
TGTGCCAGCACCACCAAAACTCGGGGGAGAAACACCATATATTTT
CASTTKTRGRNTIYF
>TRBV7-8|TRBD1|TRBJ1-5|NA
TGTGCCAGCAGCCGAGGGGGCAGGGTTAGCAATCAGCCCCAGCATTTT
CASSRGGRVSNQPQHF
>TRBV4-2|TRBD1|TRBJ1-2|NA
TGTGCCAGCAGCCAACCAGGGGGAATAATCTATGGCTACACCTTC
CASSQPGGIIYGYTF
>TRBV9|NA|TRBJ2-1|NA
TGTGCCAGCAGCGTAGTAGGGACTTACTTCGATAGCTCCTACAATGAGCAGTTCTTC
CASSVVGTYFDSSYNEQFF